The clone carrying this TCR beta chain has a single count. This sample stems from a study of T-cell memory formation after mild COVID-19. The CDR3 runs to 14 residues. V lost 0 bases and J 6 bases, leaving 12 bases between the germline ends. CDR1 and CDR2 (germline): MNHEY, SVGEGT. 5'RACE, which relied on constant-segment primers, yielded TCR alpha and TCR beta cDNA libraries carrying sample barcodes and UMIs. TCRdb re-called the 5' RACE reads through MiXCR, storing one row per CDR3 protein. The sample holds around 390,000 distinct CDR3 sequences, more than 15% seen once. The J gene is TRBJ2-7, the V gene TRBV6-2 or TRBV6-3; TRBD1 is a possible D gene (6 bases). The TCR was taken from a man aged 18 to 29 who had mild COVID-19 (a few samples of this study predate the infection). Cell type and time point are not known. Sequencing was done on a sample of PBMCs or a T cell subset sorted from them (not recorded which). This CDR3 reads CASSYSNRVGEQYV. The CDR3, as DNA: TGTGCCAGCAGTTACTCGAACAGGGTGGGCGAGCAGTACGTC.